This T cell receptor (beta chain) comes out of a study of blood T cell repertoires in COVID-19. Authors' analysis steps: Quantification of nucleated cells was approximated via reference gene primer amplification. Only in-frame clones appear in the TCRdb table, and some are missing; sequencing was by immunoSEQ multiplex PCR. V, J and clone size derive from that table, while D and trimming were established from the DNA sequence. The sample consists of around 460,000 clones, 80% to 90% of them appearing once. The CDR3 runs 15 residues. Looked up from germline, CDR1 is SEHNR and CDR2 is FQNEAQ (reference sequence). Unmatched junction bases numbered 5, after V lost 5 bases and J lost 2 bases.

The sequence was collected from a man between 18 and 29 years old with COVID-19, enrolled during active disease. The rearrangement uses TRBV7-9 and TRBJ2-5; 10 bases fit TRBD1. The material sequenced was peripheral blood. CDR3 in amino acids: CASSAADRGQETQYF. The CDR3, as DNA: TGTGCCAGCAGCGCCGCGGACAGGGGGCAAGAGACCCAGTACTTC. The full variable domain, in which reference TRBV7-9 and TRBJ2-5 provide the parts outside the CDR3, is DTGVSQNPRHKITKRGQNVTFRCDPISEHNRLYWYRQTLGQGPEFLTYFQNEAQLEKSRLLSDRFSAERPKGSFSTLEIQRTEQGDSAMYLCASSAADRGQETQYFGPGTRLLVL.